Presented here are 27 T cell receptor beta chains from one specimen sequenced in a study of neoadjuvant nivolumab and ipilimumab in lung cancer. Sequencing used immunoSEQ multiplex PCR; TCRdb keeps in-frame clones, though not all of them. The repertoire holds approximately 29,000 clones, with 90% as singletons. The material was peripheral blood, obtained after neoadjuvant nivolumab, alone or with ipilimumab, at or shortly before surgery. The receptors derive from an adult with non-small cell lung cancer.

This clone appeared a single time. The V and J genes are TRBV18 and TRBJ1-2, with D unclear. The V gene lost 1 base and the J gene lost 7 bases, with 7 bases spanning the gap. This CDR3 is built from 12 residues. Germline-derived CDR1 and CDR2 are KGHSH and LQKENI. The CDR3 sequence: CASSPQGFGYTF. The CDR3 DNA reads TGTGCCAGCTCACCACAGGGTTTTGGCTACACCTTC.

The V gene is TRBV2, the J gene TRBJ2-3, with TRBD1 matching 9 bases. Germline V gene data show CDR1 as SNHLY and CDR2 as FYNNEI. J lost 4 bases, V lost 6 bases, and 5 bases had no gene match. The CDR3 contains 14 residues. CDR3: CASSGTGKSDTQYF. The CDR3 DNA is TGTGCCAGCAGCGGGACAGGGAAATCAGATACGCAGTATTTT.

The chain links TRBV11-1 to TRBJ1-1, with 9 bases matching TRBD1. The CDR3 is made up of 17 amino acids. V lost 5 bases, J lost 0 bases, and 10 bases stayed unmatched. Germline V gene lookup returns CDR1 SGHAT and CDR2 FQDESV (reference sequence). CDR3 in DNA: TGTGCCAGCAGCCGCGGGACAGGGATAATTATGAACACTGAAGCTTTCTTT. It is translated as CASSRGTGIIMNTEAFF.

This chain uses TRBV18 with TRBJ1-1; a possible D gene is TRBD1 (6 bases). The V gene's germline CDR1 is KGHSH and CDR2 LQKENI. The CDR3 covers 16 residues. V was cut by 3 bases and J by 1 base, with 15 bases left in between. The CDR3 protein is CASSPGGGNQNTEAFF. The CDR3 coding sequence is TGTGCCAGCTCACCGGGGGGCGGGAATCAGAACACTGAAGCTTTCTTT.

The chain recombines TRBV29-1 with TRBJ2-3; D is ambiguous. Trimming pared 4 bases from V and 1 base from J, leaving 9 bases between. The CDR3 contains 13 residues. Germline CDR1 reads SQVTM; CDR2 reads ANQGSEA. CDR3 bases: TGCAGCGTTGTGTCCGTCCGCACAGATACGCAGTATTTT. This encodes CSVVSVRTDTQYF.

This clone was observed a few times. The CDR3 loop reads CASSFFSSGEYEQYF. Written as DNA, the CDR3 is TGTGCCAGCAGCTTTTTCTCTAGCGGGGAGTACGAGCAGTACTTC. The chain joins TRBV11-2 to TRBJ2-7; 9 bases agree with TRBD2. The junction had 7 bases not matched to a gene; V was cut back by 3 bases and J by 4 bases. The CDR3 has 15 amino acids. Germline CDR1 reads SGHAT; CDR2 reads FQNNGV. Complete variable domain (other parts from reference TRBV11-2 and TRBJ2-7): EAGVAQSPRYKIIEKRQSVAFWCNPISGHATLYWYQQILGQGPKLLIQFQNNGVVDDSQLPKDRFSAERLKGVDSTLKIQPAKLEDSAVYLCASSFFSSGEYEQYFGPGTRLTVT.

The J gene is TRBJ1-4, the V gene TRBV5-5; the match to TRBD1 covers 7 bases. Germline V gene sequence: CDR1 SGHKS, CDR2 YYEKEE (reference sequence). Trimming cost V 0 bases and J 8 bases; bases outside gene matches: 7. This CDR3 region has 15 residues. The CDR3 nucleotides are TGTGCCAGCAGCTTGGCCCCAGGGGGAGGAGAAAAACTGTTTTTT. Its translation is CASSLAPGGGEKLFF.

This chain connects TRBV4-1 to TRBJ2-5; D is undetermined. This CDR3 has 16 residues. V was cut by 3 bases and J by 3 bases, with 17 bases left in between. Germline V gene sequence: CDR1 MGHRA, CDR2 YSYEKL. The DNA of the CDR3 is TGCGCCAGCAGCCATCCCCCCTACAGTACGGAAGAGACCCAGTACTTC. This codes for CASSHPPYSTEETQYF.

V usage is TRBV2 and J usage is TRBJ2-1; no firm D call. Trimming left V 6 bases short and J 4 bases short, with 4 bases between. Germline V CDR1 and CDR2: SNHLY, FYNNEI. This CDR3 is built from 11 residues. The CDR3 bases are TGTGCCAGCAGACTTTACAATGAGCAGTTCTTC. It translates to CASRLYNEQFF.

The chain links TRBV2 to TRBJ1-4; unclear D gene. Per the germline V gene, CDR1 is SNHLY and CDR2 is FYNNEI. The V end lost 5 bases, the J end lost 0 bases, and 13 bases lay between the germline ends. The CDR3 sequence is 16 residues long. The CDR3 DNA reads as TGTGCCAGCAGTAGAGGGCAAGGAGCAACTAATGAAAAACTGTTTTTT. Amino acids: CASSRGQGATNEKLFF.

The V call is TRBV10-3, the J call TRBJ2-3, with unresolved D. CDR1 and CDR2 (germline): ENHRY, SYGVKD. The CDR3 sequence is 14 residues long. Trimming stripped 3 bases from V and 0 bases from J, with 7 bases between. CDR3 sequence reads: CAISDKVSTDTQYF. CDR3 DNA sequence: TGTGCCATCAGTGACAAGGTTAGCACAGATACGCAGTATTTT.

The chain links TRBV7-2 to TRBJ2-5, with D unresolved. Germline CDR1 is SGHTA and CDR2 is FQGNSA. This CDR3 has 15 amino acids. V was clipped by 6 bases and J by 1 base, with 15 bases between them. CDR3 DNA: TGTGCCAGCAGGCCCATTGGCGGCCTCCAAGAGACCCAGTACTTC. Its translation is CASRPIGGLQETQYF.

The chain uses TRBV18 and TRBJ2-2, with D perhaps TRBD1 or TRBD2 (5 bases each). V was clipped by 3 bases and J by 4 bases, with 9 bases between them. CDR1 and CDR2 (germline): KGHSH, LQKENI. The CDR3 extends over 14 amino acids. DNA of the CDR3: TGTGCCAGCTCACCGGCCGGGACCACCGGGGAGCTGTTTTTT. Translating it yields CASSPAGTTGELFF.

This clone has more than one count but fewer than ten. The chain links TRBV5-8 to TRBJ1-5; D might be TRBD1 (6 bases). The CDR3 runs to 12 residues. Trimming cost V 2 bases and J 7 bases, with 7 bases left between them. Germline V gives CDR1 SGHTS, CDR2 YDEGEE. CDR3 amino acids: CASSFQGQPQHF. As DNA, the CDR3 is TGTGCCAGCAGCTTCCAGGGGCAGCCCCAGCATTTT.

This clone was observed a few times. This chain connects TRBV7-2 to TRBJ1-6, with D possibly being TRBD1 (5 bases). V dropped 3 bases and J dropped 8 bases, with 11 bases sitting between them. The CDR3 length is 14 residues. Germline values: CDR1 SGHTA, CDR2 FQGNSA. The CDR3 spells CASSFVQGDSPLHF. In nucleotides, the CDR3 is TGTGCCAGCAGCTTCGTCCAGGGAGATTCACCCCTCCACTTT. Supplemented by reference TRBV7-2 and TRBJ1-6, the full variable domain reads GAGVSQSPSNKVTEKGKDVELRCDPISGHTALYWYRQSLGQGLEFLIYFQGNSAPDKSGLPSDRFSAERTGGSVSTLTIQRTQQEDSAVYLCASSFVQGDSPLHFGNGTRLTVT.

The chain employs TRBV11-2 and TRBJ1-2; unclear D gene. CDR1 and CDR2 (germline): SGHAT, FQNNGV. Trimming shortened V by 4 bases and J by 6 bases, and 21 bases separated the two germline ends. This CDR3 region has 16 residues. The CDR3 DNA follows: TGTGCCAGCAGCTCCCCGACGGGATCTATGTGGAATGGCTACACCTTC. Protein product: CASSSPTGSMWNGYTF.

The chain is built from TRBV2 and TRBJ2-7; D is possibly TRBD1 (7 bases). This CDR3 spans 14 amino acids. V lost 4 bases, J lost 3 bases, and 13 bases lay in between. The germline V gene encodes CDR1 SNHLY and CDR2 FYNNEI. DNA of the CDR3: TGTGCCAGCAGTGTCCAGGGGGGTAACTACGAGCAGTACTTC. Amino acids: CASSVQGGNYEQYF. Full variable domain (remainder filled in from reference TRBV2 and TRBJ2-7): EPEVTQTPSHQVTQMGQEVILRCVPISNHLYFYWYRQILGQKVEFLVSFYNNEISEKSEIFDDQFSVERPDGSNFTLKIRSTKLEDSAMYFCASSVQGGNYEQYFGPGTRLTVT.

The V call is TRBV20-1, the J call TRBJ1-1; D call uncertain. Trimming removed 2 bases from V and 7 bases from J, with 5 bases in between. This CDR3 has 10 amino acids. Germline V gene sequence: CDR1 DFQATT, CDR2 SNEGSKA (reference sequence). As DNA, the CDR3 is TGCAGTGCTAGACTAAATGAAGCTTTCTTT. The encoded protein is CSARLNEAFF.

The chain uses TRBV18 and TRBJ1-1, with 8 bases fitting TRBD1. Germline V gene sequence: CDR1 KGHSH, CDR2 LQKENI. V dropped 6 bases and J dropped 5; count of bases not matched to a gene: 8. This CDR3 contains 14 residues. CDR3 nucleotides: TGTGCCAGCTCCCCCACAGGGGGAGGGACTGAAGCTTTCTTT. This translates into CASSPTGGGTEAFF.

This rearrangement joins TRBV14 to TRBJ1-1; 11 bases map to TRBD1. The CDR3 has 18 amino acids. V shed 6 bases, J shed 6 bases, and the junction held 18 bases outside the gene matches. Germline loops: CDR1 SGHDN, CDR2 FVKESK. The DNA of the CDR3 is TGTGCCAGCAGACCCCTACCGGGACAGGGGGGACGGATGGCTGAAGCTTTCTTT. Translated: CASRPLPGQGGRMAEAFF.

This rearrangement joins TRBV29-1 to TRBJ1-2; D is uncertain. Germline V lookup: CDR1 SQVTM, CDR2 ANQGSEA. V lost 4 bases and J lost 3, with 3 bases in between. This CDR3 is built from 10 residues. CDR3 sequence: CSVADYGYTF. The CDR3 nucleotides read TGCAGCGTTGCGGACTATGGCTACACCTTC.

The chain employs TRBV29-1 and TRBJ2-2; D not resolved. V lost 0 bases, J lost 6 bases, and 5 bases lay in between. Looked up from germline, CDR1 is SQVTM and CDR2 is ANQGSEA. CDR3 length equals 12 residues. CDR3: CSVEELPGELFF. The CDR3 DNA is TGCAGCGTTGAAGAATTACCCGGGGAGCTGTTTTTT.

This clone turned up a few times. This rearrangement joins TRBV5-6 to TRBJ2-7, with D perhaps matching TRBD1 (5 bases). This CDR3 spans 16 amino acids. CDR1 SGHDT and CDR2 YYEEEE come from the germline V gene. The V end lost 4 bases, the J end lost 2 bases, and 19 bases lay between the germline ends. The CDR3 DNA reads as TGTGCCAGCAGCCACTCCGTTTTCGACAGAGCCTACGAGCAGTACTTC. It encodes CASSHSVFDRAYEQYF. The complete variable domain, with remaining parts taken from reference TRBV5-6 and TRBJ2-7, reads DAGVTQSPTHLIKTRGQQVTLRCSPKSGHDTVSWYQQALGQGPQFIFQYYEEEERQRGNFPDRFSGHQFPNYSSELNVNALLLGDSALYLCASSHSVFDRAYEQYFGPGTRLTVT.

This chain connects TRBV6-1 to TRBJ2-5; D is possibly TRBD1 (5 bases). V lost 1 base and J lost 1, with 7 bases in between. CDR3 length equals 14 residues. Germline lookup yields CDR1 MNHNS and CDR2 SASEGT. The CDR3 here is CASSEDRLQETQYF. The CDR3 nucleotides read TGTGCCAGCAGTGAAGACAGGCTCCAAGAGACCCAGTACTTC.

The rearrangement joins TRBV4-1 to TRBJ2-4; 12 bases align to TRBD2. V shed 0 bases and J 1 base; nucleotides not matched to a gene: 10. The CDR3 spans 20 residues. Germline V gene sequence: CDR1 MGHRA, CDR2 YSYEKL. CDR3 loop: CASSQEPSGGAIVAKNIQYF. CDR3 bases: TGCGCCAGCAGCCAAGAACCTAGCGGGGGGGCGATTGTGGCCAAAAACATTCAGTACTTC.

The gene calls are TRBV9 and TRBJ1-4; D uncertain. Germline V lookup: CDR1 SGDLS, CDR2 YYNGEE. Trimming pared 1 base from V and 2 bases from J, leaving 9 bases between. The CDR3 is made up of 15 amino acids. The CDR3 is CASSVTGSTNEKLFF. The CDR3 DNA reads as TGTGCCAGCAGCGTAACGGGGAGCACTAATGAAAAACTGTTTTTT.

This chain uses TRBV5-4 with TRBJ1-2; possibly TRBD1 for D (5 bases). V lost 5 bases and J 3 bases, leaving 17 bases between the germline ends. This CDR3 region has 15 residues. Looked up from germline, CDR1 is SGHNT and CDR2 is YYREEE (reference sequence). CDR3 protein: CASSVLGLEDYGYTF. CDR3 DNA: TGTGCCAGCAGTGTGCTGGGACTTGAGGACTATGGCTACACCTTC.